This T cell receptor beta chain was observed in a study of radiation and T cells in renal cell carcinoma. Study context: Nephrectomy followed 15 Gy stereotactic body radiation by 4 weeks.

Clones were read by immunoSEQ multiplex PCR, and TCRdb kept only the in-frame ones, dropping some. The sample includes approximately 150,000 clones, about 87% of them seen just once. Germline V gene sequence: CDR1 MDHEN, CDR2 SYDVKM. Trimming at V came to 9 bases and at J to 5 bases, leaving 11 bases not matched to a gene. This CDR3 contains 14 residues. The time point was: baseline pretreatment blood. Treatment defined: 15 Gy SBRT to primary tumor, nephrectomy 4 weeks later. The TCR comes from an older woman with renal cell carcinoma. Source: blood, taken from a patient whose treatment included radiotherapy and nephrectomy. The chain couples TRBV28 to TRBJ2-5; 8 positions match TRBD2. CDR3 sequence (DNA): TGTGCCAGTCGACTAGCGCCCTTGTCTGAGACCCAGTACTTC. Its translation: CASRLAPLSETQYF.